The sequence of this T cell receptor (beta chain) was determined in a study of human T cells and chemical hapten exposure. Sample time point: patch test 1, 2 weeks after DPC sensitization. Treatment defined: therapeutic diphenylcyclopropenone sensitization with weekly scalp DPC. Trimming shortened V by 0 bases and J by 6 bases, and 6 bases separated the two germline ends. This CDR3 has 12 amino acids. This clonotype was seen a handful of times. TCRdb analysed the RACE reads with MiXCR anew, one entry per CDR3 protein. The repertoire holds 300,000 to 450,000 distinct CDR3 sequences, with around 4.8% as singletons.

The source material was whole blood, sampled in connection with sensitization to the hapten diphenylcyclopropenone (DPC). The chain has TRBV12-3 or TRBV12-4 and TRBJ2-7; D call uncertain. The clonotype was recovered from a woman between 45 and 65 years old with alopecia areata. Some clones in this sample may be carry-over from other donors' samples. CDR3 residues: CASSLAPAEQYF. In nucleotides, the CDR3 is TGTGCCAGCAGTTTAGCGCCGGCCGAGCAGTACTTC.